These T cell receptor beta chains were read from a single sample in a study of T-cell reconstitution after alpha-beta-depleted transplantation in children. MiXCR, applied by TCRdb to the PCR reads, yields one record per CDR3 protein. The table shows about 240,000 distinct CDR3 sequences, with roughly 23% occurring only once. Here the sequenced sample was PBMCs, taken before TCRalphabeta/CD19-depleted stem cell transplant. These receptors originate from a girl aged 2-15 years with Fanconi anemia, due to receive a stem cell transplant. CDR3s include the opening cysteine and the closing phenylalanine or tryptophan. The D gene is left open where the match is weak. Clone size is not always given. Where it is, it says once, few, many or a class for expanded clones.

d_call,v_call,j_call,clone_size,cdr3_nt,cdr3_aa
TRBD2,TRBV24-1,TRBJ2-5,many,TGTGCCACCAGTGAACCTACTAGCGGGAGGGCCCCAGCGGTACAAGAGACCCAGTACTTC,CATSEPTSGRAPAVQETQYF
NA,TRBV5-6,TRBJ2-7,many,TGTGCCAGCCAGGGGAGTATAGGCTCCTACGAGCAGTACTTC,CASQGSIGSYEQYF
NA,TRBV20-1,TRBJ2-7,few,TGCAGTGTAATAAAGGGAAACGAGCAGTACTTC,CSVIKGNEQYF
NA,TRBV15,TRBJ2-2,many,TGTGCCACCAGCAGAGACACAGGGCGGGTCACCGGGGAGCTGTTTTTT,CATSRDTGRVTGELFF
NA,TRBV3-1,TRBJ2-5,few,TGTGCCAGCAGCTTACTACAAGCAACCCAGTACTTC,CASSLLQATQYF
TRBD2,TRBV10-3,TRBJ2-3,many,TGTGCCATCAGACAAGCGGGAGGTAGCACAGATACGCAGTATTTT,CAIRQAGGSTDTQYF
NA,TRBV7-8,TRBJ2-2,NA,TGTGCCAGCAGCTCCCCCCTAGTGGATCTGAGGACCGGGGAGCTGTTTTTT,CASSSPLVDLRTGELFF
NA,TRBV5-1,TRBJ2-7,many,TGCGCCAGCAGCTCCACGGCCTACGAGCAGTACTTC,CASSSTAYEQYF
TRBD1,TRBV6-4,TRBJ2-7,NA,TGTGCCAGCAGTTTAGAAGGGGGCGCGAGGGAGCAGTACTTC,CASSLEGGAREQYF
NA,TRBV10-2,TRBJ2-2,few,TGCGCCAGCAGCCTTAGAAAGGGTATGGACACCGGGGAGCTGTTTTTT,CASSLRKGMDTGELFF
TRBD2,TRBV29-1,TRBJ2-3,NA,TGCAGCGTCCCCGACGGACTAGCGACAGATACGCAGTATTTT,CSVPDGLATDTQYF
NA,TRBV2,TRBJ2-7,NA,TGTGCCAGCAGTGCGGTGGGCAGCTCCTACGAGCAGTACTTC,CASSAVGSSYEQYF
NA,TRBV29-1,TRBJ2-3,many,TGCAGCGGTGCCCGGGATACGCAGTATTTT,CSGARDTQYF
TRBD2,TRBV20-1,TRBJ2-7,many,TGCAGTGCTGACCTAGCGGGGGCGTCCTACGAGCAGTACTTC,CSADLAGASYEQYF
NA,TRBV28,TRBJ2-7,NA,TGTGCCAGCAGTTCCTTATCAAACGCCTACGAGCAGTACTTC,CASSSLSNAYEQYF
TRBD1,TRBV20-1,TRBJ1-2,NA,TGCAGTGCTAGAGACCCAGGGGGCGCCTATGGCTACACCTTC,CSARDPGGAYGYTF
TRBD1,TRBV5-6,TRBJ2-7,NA,TGTGCCAGCGGCCCCGGGACAGGGTTTTACGAGCAGTACTTC,CASGPGTGFYEQYF
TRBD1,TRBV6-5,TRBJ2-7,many,TGTGCCAGCAGTCCCGGACAGGGGGGTTATTACGAGCAGTACTTC,CASSPGQGGYYEQYF
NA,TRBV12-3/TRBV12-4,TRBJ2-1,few,TGTGCCAGCAGTCCGGGAATTATTTCTAGGGAAGAGCAGTTCTTC,CASSPGIISREEQFF
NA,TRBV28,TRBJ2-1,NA,TGTGCCAGCAGTTCCTGGACTTCACTCCAACTTAGCTCCTACAATGAGCAGTTCTTC,CASSSWTSLQLSSYNEQFF
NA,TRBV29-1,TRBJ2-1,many,TGCAGCGGAAGTAGCGGCAATGAGCAGTTCTTC,CSGSSGNEQFF
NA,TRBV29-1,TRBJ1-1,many,TGCAGCGTTGTCCGGTATTCCATGAACACTGAAGCTTTCTTT,CSVVRYSMNTEAFF
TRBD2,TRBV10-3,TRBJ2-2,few,TGTGCCATCAGTGTCGACACTAGCGGGCTGAACACCGGGGAGCTGTTTTTT,CAISVDTSGLNTGELFF
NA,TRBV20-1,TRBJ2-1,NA,TGCAGTGCTAGACTCTTTGCGGGCAGCTTCTCCTACAATGAGCAGTTCTTC,CSARLFAGSFSYNEQFF
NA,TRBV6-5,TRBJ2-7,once,TGTGCCAGCAGTTACTCGTCGGGCAGGGGCTACGAGCAGTACTTC,CASSYSSGRGYEQYF
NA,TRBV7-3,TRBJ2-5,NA,TGTGCCGTCCGGGGACTTACCCAAGAGACCCAGTACTTC,CAVRGLTQETQYF
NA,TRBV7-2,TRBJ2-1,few,TGTGCCAGCAGCTTAGAACCCCCGAGCTCCTACAATGAGGAGTTCTTC,CASSLEPPSSYNEEFF
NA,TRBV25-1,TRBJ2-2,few,TGTGCCAGCCGCAGGGCCACCGGGGAGCTGTTTTTT,CASRRATGELFF
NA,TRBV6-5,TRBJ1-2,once,TGTGCCAGCAGTTACGATACAGGAAATGGCTACACCTTC,CASSYDTGNGYTF
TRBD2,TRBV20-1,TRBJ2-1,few,TGCAGTGCTAGAGGTGTGCGGGAGTGGACCTACAATGAGCAGTTCTTC,CSARGVREWTYNEQFF
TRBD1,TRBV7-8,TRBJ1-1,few,TGTGCCAGCAGCTTGGACAGGGTGACTGAAGCTTTCTTT,CASSLDRVTEAFF
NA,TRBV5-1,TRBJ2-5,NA,TGCGCCAGCAGCTTGGACAGCCTGCAAGAGACCCAGTACTTC,CASSLDSLQETQYF
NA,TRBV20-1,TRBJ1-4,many,TGCAGTGCCAGTAGCGTCGCAACTAATGAAAAACTGTTTTTT,CSASSVATNEKLFF
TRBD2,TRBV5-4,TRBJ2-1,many,TGTGCCAGCAGCTTACGTACTAGCGGGAGCCCGAGGATTGAGCAGTTCTTC,CASSLRTSGSPRIEQFF
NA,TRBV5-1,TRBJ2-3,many,TGCGCCAGCAGCTTGGCTGGGGACACAGATACGCAGTATTTT,CASSLAGDTDTQYF
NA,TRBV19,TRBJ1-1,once,TGTGCCAGTAGTACAGACTTTAAGGGGGACGAGGAAGGACCTGAAGCTTTCTTT,CASSTDFKGDEEGPEAFF
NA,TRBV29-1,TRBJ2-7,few,TGCAGCGTTGGCGGGGGCGGCAACGAGCAGTACTTC,CSVGGGGNEQYF
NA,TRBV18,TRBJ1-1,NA,TGTGCCAGCTCACGGTATGAAAGGGGCGTCACTGAAGCTTTCTTT,CASSRYERGVTEAFF
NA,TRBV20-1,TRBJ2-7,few,TGCAGTGCCTCCCCCTACCGGGAAGGTTCCGAGCAGTACTTC,CSASPYREGSEQYF
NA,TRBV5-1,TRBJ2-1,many,TGCGCCAGCAGCTTAAGGGGGGGCTCCTACAATGAGCAGTTCTTC,CASSLRGGSYNEQFF
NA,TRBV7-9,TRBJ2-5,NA,TGTGCCAGCAGCTTAGGGGACAACCCTCCGTACTTC,CASSLGDNPPYF
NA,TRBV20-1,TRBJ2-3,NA,TGCAGTGCCCGGGTGGGTAGCGAGACAGATACGCAGTATTTT,CSARVGSETDTQYF
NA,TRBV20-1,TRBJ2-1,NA,TGCAGTGCTAGAAACAGGTCTTCCTACAATGAGCAGTTCTTC,CSARNRSSYNEQFF
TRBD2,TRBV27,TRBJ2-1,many,TGTGCCAGCAGTTTAGTTGTCTGGCGGGGGGGCCACGAGCAGTTCTTC,CASSLVVWRGGHEQFF
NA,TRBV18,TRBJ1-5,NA,TGTGCCAGCTCACCCCAATCTAATAGCAATCAGCCCCAGCATTTT,CASSPQSNSNQPQHF
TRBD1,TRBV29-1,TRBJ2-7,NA,TGCAGCGCTGGGACAGGGATACCCTACGAGCAGTACTTC,CSAGTGIPYEQYF
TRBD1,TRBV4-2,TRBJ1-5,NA,TGTGCCAGCAGCCATGGGCAGGGGGCTCTCAATCAGCCCCAGCATTTT,CASSHGQGALNQPQHF
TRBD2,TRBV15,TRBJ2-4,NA,TGTGCCACCAGCAGAGATATTGGTGGAGCGGGAACGCAAAACATTCAGTACTTC,CATSRDIGGAGTQNIQYF
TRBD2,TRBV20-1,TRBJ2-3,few,TGCAGTGCTAGGGAGACTAGCGGCGGCGGGTATTTT,CSARETSGGGYF
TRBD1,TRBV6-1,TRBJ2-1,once,TGTGCCAGCAGTGTGACAGGGTTTTCCAATGAGCAGTTCTTC,CASSVTGFSNEQFF
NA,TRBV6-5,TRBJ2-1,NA,TGTGCCAGCAGTTACGGGTCTAGCCCCAATGAGCAGTTCTTC,CASSYGSSPNEQFF
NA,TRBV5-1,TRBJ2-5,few,TGCGCCAGCAGCTTGGATAAGGGGGGCGAGACCCAGTACTTC,CASSLDKGGETQYF
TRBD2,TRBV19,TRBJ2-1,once,TGTGCCAGTAGTATAGTGGCTCGGACTAGCTCCAATGAGCAGTTCTTC,CASSIVARTSSNEQFF